These 15 T cell receptor beta chains originate from one sample sequenced in a study of human T cells and chemical hapten exposure. Time point denoted: patch test 1, 2 weeks after DPC sensitization. Treatment reported: therapeutic diphenylcyclopropenone sensitization with weekly scalp DPC. Each CDR3 protein is one row after TCRdb ran MiXCR on the RACE reads. The table includes 340,000 or so distinct CDR3 sequences, 5.5% to 8% detected once. The sample was whole blood, taken in connection with sensitization to the hapten diphenylcyclopropenone (DPC). Receptors were obtained from a woman between 18 and 29 years old with alopecia areata. Some clones in this sample may be carry-over from other donors' samples.

The V gene is TRBV25-1, the J gene TRBJ2-1; the D gene could be TRBD1 or TRBD2 (5 bases each). V was pared by 7 bases and J by 1 base, with 14 bases between. The CDR3 has 15 amino acids. Germline V gene data show CDR1 as MGHDK and CDR2 as SYGVNS. CDR3 coding DNA: TGTGCCAGCATATCCCGGGACGAATCCTACAATGAGCAGTTCTTC. Amino acids: CASISRDESYNEQFF.

This clonotype was detected a few times. The chain joins TRBV6-4 to TRBJ1-1; D remains ambiguous. Trimming removed 6 bases from V and 1 base from J, with 9 bases in between. Germline CDR1 and CDR2: MRHNA and SNTAGT. The CDR3 contains 13 residues. For the CDR3, the DNA is TGTGCCAGCAGCGTAGACCCGAACACTGAAGCTTTCTTT. Protein sequence: CASSVDPNTEAFF.

This clonotype was recorded many times. This rearrangement joins TRBV29-1 to TRBJ2-7; D is possibly TRBD2 (5 bases). Germline V gene lookup returns CDR1 SQVTM and CDR2 ANQGSEA. The CDR3 covers 11 residues. The V and J ends lost 4 bases and 3 bases respectively, with 7 bases between them. CDR3 residues: CSVARDYEQYF. The CDR3, as DNA: TGCAGCGTTGCCCGGGACTACGAGCAGTACTTC.

This clonotype was recorded a few times. The CDR3 nucleotides are TGTGCCACCGCACGGGGACAGGCCGATGGCTACACCTTC. It specifies CATARGQADGYTF. The J gene is TRBJ1-2, the V gene TRBV6-5, with 8 bases lining up with TRBD1. Germline CDR1 MNHEY, CDR2 SVGAGI. V lost 10 bases to trimming and J lost 6 bases; unmatched junction nucleotides: 10. The CDR3 extends over 13 amino acids.

This clonotype was detected many times. The chain couples TRBV7-6 to TRBJ1-2, with 9 bases lining up with TRBD1. After removal of 2 bases from V and 4 bases from J, the junction contained 5 bases not matched to a gene. The germline V gene has CDR1 SGHVS and CDR2 FNYEAQ. CDR3 size: 15 residues. The CDR3 loop is CASSLYAGQGYGYTF. CDR3 DNA sequence: TGTGCCAGCAGCTTATACGCGGGACAGGGCTATGGCTACACCTTC.

This clonotype was observed a handful of times. V gene TRBV28 combines with J gene TRBJ1-2; possibly TRBD1 for D (5 bases). This CDR3 spans 15 amino acids. The ends were cut back, 4 bases at V and 1 base at J, with 13 bases in the middle. The germline CDR1 and CDR2 sequences are MDHEN and SYDVKM. The CDR3 loop reads CASSSDSNINYGYTF. The CDR3 DNA is TGTGCCAGCAGTTCCGACAGCAATATTAACTATGGCTACACCTTC.

The CDR3 here is CASRKGLDNEKLFF. The CDR3 DNA sequence: TGTGCCAGCAGAAAGGGGCTTGATAATGAAAAACTGTTTTTT. The chain recombines TRBV6-1 with TRBJ1-4; D possibly corresponds to TRBD1 (5 bases). Trimming took 6 bases from V and 4 from J, leaving 12 bases between them. The CDR3 sequence is 14 residues long. Germline CDR1 MNHNS, CDR2 SASEGT.

The chain links TRBV12-3 or TRBV12-4 to TRBJ1-5; 10 bases are a match to TRBD1. Unmatched junction bases numbered 8, after V lost 4 bases and J lost 5 bases. CDR3 length: 16 residues. CDR3 sequence: CASSSRQGARDQPQHF. The CDR3 bases are TGTGCCAGCAGTTCCCGACAGGGGGCGCGGGATCAGCCCCAGCATTTT.

V usage is TRBV12-3 or TRBV12-4 and J usage is TRBJ2-1; perhaps TRBD2 as D (6 bases). Trimming cost V 5 bases and J 8 bases, with 19 bases left between them. The length of the CDR3 is 15 residues. The CDR3, as DNA: TGTGCCAGCAGTCGAACGATTCAGGGAGGTGATGAGCAGTTCTTC. Translated: CASSRTIQGGDEQFF.

This clonotype was detected many times. The gene calls are TRBV5-1 and TRBJ2-2; tentatively, D is TRBD2 (6 bases). This CDR3 is built from 14 residues. V was clipped by 5 bases and J by 3 bases, with 11 bases between them. Germline V gives CDR1 SGHRS, CDR2 YFSETQ. CDR3 bases: TGCGCCAGCAGGGAGGGGACGGACACCGGGGAGCTGTTTTTT. Its translation: CASREGTDTGELFF.

This clonotype was seen a few times. The gene calls are TRBV28 and TRBJ2-3; no clear D gene. Germline loops: CDR1 MDHEN, CDR2 SYDVKM. Trimming removed 3 bases at V and 0 bases at J, with 10 bases between. This CDR3 has 15 amino acids. The CDR3 bases are TGTGCCAGCAGTTTGGCACTCGCTAGCACAGATACGCAGTATTTT. Amino acids: CASSLALASTDTQYF.

This clonotype has ten or more counts. The CDR3 DNA follows: TGCGCCAGCAGCTTGCCGAACCCAGTGAACACTGAAGCTTTCTTT. Protein product: CASSLPNPVNTEAFF. The chain has TRBV5-1 and TRBJ1-1, with no clear D. Between the trimmed V and J ends, which lost 1 base and 0 bases, there was a span of 10 bases. Germline V gene lookup returns CDR1 SGHRS and CDR2 YFSETQ. CDR3 size: 15 residues.

This clonotype has just one count. The chain has TRBV11-2 and TRBJ1-3; D is unresolved. Trimming pared 1 base from V and 4 bases from J, leaving 11 bases between. CDR3 size: 15 residues. CDR1 and CDR2 (germline): SGHAT, FQNNGV. The CDR3 DNA sequence: TGTGCCAGCAGCTTAGGCGCAGGCGGGGGAAACACCATATATTTT. Its protein is CASSLGAGGGNTIYF.

The CDR3 spells CASSLYWTLATGQETQYF. The CDR3 DNA reads TGCGCCAGCAGCCTGTACTGGACACTAGCGACGGGACAAGAGACCCAGTACTTC. The chain uses TRBV5-1 and TRBJ2-5; 7 bases align to TRBD2. The germline gives CDR1 SGHRS, CDR2 YFSETQ. Trimming removed 4 bases from V and 2 bases from J; junction bases left unmatched: 17. The CDR3 totals 18 residues.

The rearrangement joins TRBV21-1 to TRBJ2-4; TRBD1, the table's D call, lacks a check against the DNA. TRBV21-1 is reported as a pseudogene. The CDR3 extends over 18 amino acids. The CDR3: CASSQAPDRDGTKNIQYF. CDR3 DNA: TGTGCCAGCAGCCAAGCCCCGGACAGGGACGGAACCAAAAACATTCAGTACTTC.